Below are 32 T cell receptor beta chains sequenced from a single sample in a study of Ad26.COV2.S vaccination and SARS-CoV-2 variants. The sample's treatment: over 15 received Ad26.COV2.S at low or high dose, single or two shots; several received placebo; per-sample allocation not given. Samples were taken on day 63 after the first vaccine or placebo injection. The assay was immunoSEQ multiplex PCR, and TCRdb's table has in-frame clones only and misses some. Of 500,000 or so clones listed, 70% to 90% are singletons. The sequencing used peripheral blood, collected in a trial of Ad26.COV2.S vaccine versus placebo. All receptors come from a person between 18 and 65 years old who received the Ad26.COV2.S COVID-19 vaccine or a placebo.

As DNA, the CDR3 is TGCGCCAGCAGCTTGGTGGTACAGGGTAGTGACACTGAAGCTTTCTTT. This sequence encodes CASSLVVQGSDTEAFF. This chain connects TRBV5-1 to TRBJ1-1, with D perhaps TRBD1 (6 bases). Trimming removed 0 bases from V and 3 bases from J, with 15 bases in between. Germline values: CDR1 SGHRS, CDR2 YFSETQ. CDR3 length: 16 residues. Full variable domain (remainder filled in from reference TRBV5-1 and TRBJ1-1): KAGVTQTPRYLIKTRGQQVTLSCSPISGHRSVSWYQQTPGQGLQFLFEYFSETQRNKGNFPGRFSGRQFSNSRSEMNVSTLELGDSALYLCASSLVVQGSDTEAFFGQGTRLTVV.

The chain combines TRBV20-1 with TRBJ1-1; 7 positions match TRBD1. The V gene end was trimmed by 6 bases and the J gene end by 7 bases; junction bases not matched to a gene: 5. The CDR3 is 11 residues long. The germline V gene encodes CDR1 DFQATT and CDR2 SNEGSKA (reference sequence). CDR3 sequence: CSAWTGLEAFF. CDR3 sequence (DNA): TGCAGTGCCTGGACAGGCCTTGAAGCTTTCTTT.

The CDR3 DNA reads TGTGCCTGGAGTGGCTCCACATTGAGCTCCTACGAGCAGTACTTC. Protein: CAWSGSTLSSYEQYF. This sequence joins TRBV30 and TRBJ2-7; D gene uncertain. V was trimmed by 1 base and J by 0 bases, leaving 13 bases between them. There are 15 residues in the CDR3. Germline-derived CDR1 and CDR2 are GTSNPN and SVGIG (reference sequence).

The chain has TRBV5-4 and TRBJ2-1; D unresolved. Between the trimmed V and J ends, which lost 4 bases and 8 bases, there was a span of 16 bases. CDR3 length: 14 residues. Looked up from germline, CDR1 is SGHNT and CDR2 is YYREEE (reference sequence). Written as DNA, the CDR3 is TGTGCCAGCAGCCCCACCCTGATACGAGATGAGCAGTTCTTC. This encodes CASSPTLIRDEQFF.

The chain couples TRBV25-1 to TRBJ2-1; D perhaps matches TRBD1 (5 bases). This CDR3 comprises 16 residues. CDR1 and CDR2 (germline): MGHDK, SYGVNS. Between the trimmed V and J ends, which lost 1 base and 5 bases, there was a span of 15 bases. CDR3 sequence reads: CASSELGRGRHNEQFF. Written as DNA, the CDR3 is TGTGCCAGCAGTGAATTGGGAAGGGGCAGACACAATGAGCAGTTCTTC.

V gene TRBV7-9 combines with J gene TRBJ1-2; the D is unclear. In germline, CDR1 is SEHNR, CDR2 FQNEAQ (reference sequence). Trimming pared 0 bases from V and 8 bases from J, leaving 7 bases between. The CDR3 is 12 residues long. CDR3 residues: CASSLAIEGYTF. DNA of the CDR3: TGTGCCAGCAGCTTAGCGATCGAGGGCTACACCTTC.

V is TRBV11-2 and J is TRBJ2-7; 7 bases agree with TRBD2. The trim removed 1 base at V and 1 base at J, leaving 4 bases unmatched. This CDR3 is 15 amino acids long. Germline CDR1 reads SGHAT; CDR2 reads FQNNGV. The CDR3 DNA reads as TGTGCCAGCAGCTTAGGGCCTAGCGGATCCTACGAGCAGTACTTC. Protein: CASSLGPSGSYEQYF.

The chain is built from TRBV19 and TRBJ2-1, with D possibly being TRBD1 or TRBD2 (5 bases each). Germline CDR1 is LNHDA and CDR2 is SQIVND (reference sequence). The V end was cut by 4 bases, the J end by 7 bases, with 17 bases between. This CDR3 is 15 amino acids long. The CDR3 loop is CASSTGRTTKNEQFF. The CDR3 DNA sequence: TGTGCCAGTAGTACGGGACGGACAACCAAAAATGAGCAGTTCTTC.

The chain links TRBV27 to TRBJ1-2; a possible D gene is TRBD1 (6 bases). Trimming removed 7 bases from V and 4 bases from J, with 13 bases in between. CDR1 is MNHEY, CDR2 SMNVEV, per germline (reference sequence). The CDR3 extends over 13 amino acids. The CDR3 is CASTLGGGYGYTF. CDR3 coding DNA: TGTGCCAGCACCCTAGGGGGAGGCTATGGCTACACCTTC.

J is TRBJ2-5 and V is TRBV7-3; 9 positions agree with TRBD2. Germline V lookup: CDR1 SGHTA, CDR2 FQGTGA. V trimming: 5 bases; J trimming: 4 bases; junction bases outside the gene matches: 2. This CDR3 has 13 residues. The CDR3 DNA reads as TGTGCCAGCAGCCAACTAGCGGGAGAGACCCAGTACTTC. Residues: CASSQLAGETQYF.

This clone was found once. The rearrangement joins TRBV19 to TRBJ1-1; D perhaps matches TRBD1 (6 bases). The CDR3 has 15 amino acids. CDR1 LNHDA and CDR2 SQIVND come from the germline V gene (reference sequence). V was clipped by 2 bases and J by 5 bases, with 15 bases between them. CDR3 protein: CASSIKPGAGTEAFF. The CDR3 nucleotides read TGTGCCAGTAGTATAAAGCCGGGGGCAGGAACTGAAGCTTTCTTT.

V gene TRBV4-1 combines with J gene TRBJ2-2; 14 bases map to TRBD2. The CDR3 consists of 19 residues. Per germline, CDR1 MGHRA and CDR2 YSYEKL. With 3 bases clipped from V and 4 bases from J, the junction kept 10 bases outside the gene matches. This chain's CDR3 is CASSQPGTSGRFGTGELFF. The DNA for the CDR3 is TGCGCCAGCAGCCAGCCCGGGACTAGCGGGAGATTCGGCACCGGGGAGCTGTTTTTT.

V gene TRBV5-4 combines with J gene TRBJ2-3; D remains ambiguous. The CDR3 is 15 residues long. With 0 bases removed from V and 1 base from J, the gap between germline ends came to 9 bases. Germline V lookup: CDR1 SGHNT, CDR2 YYREEE (reference sequence). In DNA, the CDR3 is TGTGCCAGCAGCTTGGGGCTAGTTGGCACAGATACGCAGTATTTT. Amino acid sequence: CASSLGLVGTDTQYF.

V usage is TRBV15 and J usage is TRBJ1-3, with D hard to call. In germline, CDR1 is LNHNV, CDR2 YYDKDF (reference sequence). Trimming left V 3 bases short and J 8 bases short, with 17 bases between. This CDR3 region has 15 residues. The CDR3 protein is CATSRVPDGRDTIYF. DNA for the CDR3: TGTGCCACCAGCAGGGTCCCCGACGGTAGGGACACCATATATTTT.

The chain uses TRBV2 and TRBJ2-3; 8 bases map to TRBD2. Germline CDR1 SNHLY, CDR2 FYNNEI. The CDR3 runs to 17 residues. V lost 2 bases to trimming and J lost 0 bases; unmatched junction nucleotides: 7. The DNA of the CDR3 is TGTGCCAGCAGTGAAATCCGAGTAGCGGGAAGCACAGATACGCAGTATTTT. This translates into CASSEIRVAGSTDTQYF. Full variable domain (rest looked up from reference TRBV2 and TRBJ2-3): EPEVTQTPSHQVTQMGQEVILRCVPISNHLYFYWYRQILGQKVEFLVSFYNNEISEKSEIFDDQFSVERPDGSNFTLKIRSTKLEDSAMYFCASSEIRVAGSTDTQYFGPGTRLTVL.

The chain joins TRBV7-2 to TRBJ2-2; D gene uncertain. Trimming took off 1 base at V and 5 bases at J, with 11 bases between the two ends. CDR3 length: 15 residues. Germline CDR1 and CDR2: SGHTA and FQGNSA. The CDR3 region has the DNA TGTGCCAGCAGCTTAGACCGTCATGGAACCGGGGAGCTGTTTTTT. Amino acids: CASSLDRHGTGELFF.

This clone has a single count. V and J are TRBV5-1 and TRBJ2-3; TRBD2 agrees at 10 bases. Germline V gene sequence: CDR1 SGHRS, CDR2 YFSETQ. The CDR3 totals 16 residues. The V gene end was trimmed by 2 bases and the J gene end by 1 base; junction bases not matched to a gene: 4. CDR3 nucleotides: TGCGCCAGCAGCTTCCCTAGCGGGAGTGGCACAGATACGCAGTATTTT. It specifies CASSFPSGSGTDTQYF.

J is TRBJ1-4 and V is TRBV7-9, with 10 bases aligning to TRBD1. Trimming took 5 bases from V and 0 from J; bases not matched to a gene: 6. The germline CDR1 and CDR2 sequences are SEHNR and FQNEAQ (reference sequence). The CDR3 has 17 residues. The CDR3 DNA sequence: TGTGCCAGCAGCCCCGGGACAGGGGCCTCAACTAATGAAAAACTGTTTTTT. It codes for CASSPGTGASTNEKLFF.

This chain uses TRBV27 with TRBJ1-2, with D maybe TRBD1 (5 bases). Germline CDR1 MNHEY, CDR2 SMNVEV (reference sequence). V lost 5 bases to trimming and J lost 2 bases, with 27 bases between them. The CDR3 runs to 19 residues. The DNA of the CDR3 is TGTGCCAGCAGTCACCTGAAAAGATTTCGACGAGACAGCAACTATGGCTACACCTTC. Amino acids: CASSHLKRFRRDSNYGYTF.

The gene calls are TRBV19 and TRBJ2-3; D perhaps matches TRBD2 (6 bases). The CDR3 sequence is 13 residues long. The V end was cut by 1 base, the J end by 8 bases, with 10 bases between. CDR1 is LNHDA and CDR2 is SQIVND in the germline V gene (reference sequence). The CDR3 sequence: CASSIGGVGTQYF. CDR3 DNA sequence: TGTGCCAGTAGTATAGGGGGGGTCGGTACGCAGTATTTT.

The V gene is TRBV28, the J gene TRBJ2-2; D unresolved. The CDR3 is made up of 11 amino acids. In germline, CDR1 is MDHEN, CDR2 SYDVKM. Trimming pared 6 bases from V and 4 bases from J, leaving 3 bases between. The CDR3 region is CASRTTGELFF. The CDR3 nucleotides are TGTGCCAGCAGGACCACCGGGGAGCTGTTTTTT.

The chain employs TRBV20-1 and TRBJ1-1; no firm D call. Trimming cost V 3 bases and J 1 base, with 6 bases left between them. The CDR3 runs 12 residues. The V gene's germline CDR1 is DFQATT and CDR2 SNEGSKA (reference sequence). This chain's CDR3 is CSASDENTEAFF. DNA of the CDR3: TGCAGTGCTAGTGATGAGAACACTGAAGCTTTCTTT.

This chain uses TRBV28 with TRBJ2-7; D is perhaps TRBD1 (6 bases). V was pared by 6 bases and J by 0 bases, with 15 bases between. The CDR3 consists of 15 residues. Germline CDR1 MDHEN, CDR2 SYDVKM. Written as DNA, the CDR3 is TGTGCCAGCAGCCCCCTCCAGGGGACCTCCTACGAGCAGTACTTC. As protein: CASSPLQGTSYEQYF.

The rearrangement uses TRBV4-3 and TRBJ2-2, with 10 nucleotides matching TRBD2. Germline values: CDR1 LGHNA, CDR2 YSLEER. The trim removed 1 base at V and 0 bases at J, leaving 2 bases unmatched. CDR3 length: 17 amino acids. CDR3 protein: CASSQVLAGANTGELFF. DNA of the CDR3: TGCGCCAGCAGCCAAGTTCTAGCGGGGGCGAACACCGGGGAGCTGTTTTTT.

The chain is built from TRBV5-1 and TRBJ1-1; 9 nucleotides match TRBD1. The CDR3 extends over 15 amino acids. Per germline, CDR1 SGHRS and CDR2 YFSETQ. With V trimmed by 0 bases and J by 8 bases, 8 bases remained unmatched. The CDR3 region is CASSLGGQGFAEAFF. The CDR3 DNA reads TGCGCCAGCAGCTTGGGGGGACAGGGTTTTGCAGAAGCTTTCTTT.

The chain is built from TRBV7-2 and TRBJ2-7; 10 positions match TRBD2. Trimming at V came to 1 base and at J to 3 bases, leaving 6 bases not matched to a gene. From germline, CDR1 is SGHTA and CDR2 FQGNSA. This CDR3 has 16 amino acids. For the CDR3, the DNA is TGTGCCAGCAGCTTAGACGGACTAGCGGTTGACTACGAGCAGTACTTC. Protein sequence: CASSLDGLAVDYEQYF.

V gene TRBV7-2 combines with J gene TRBJ2-1; D not certain. V was clipped by 2 bases and J by 8 bases, with 16 bases between them. Per the germline V gene, CDR1 is SGHTA and CDR2 is FQGNSA. This CDR3 contains 15 residues. The CDR3 bases are TGTGCCAGCAGCTTATTGACAACGAGCCGCCATGAGCAGTTCTTC. As protein: CASSLLTTSRHEQFF.

V usage is TRBV2 and J usage is TRBJ2-7; D unresolved. Trimming left V 1 base short and J 0 bases short, with 16 bases between. CDR1 SNHLY and CDR2 FYNNEI come from the germline V gene. CDR3 length equals 17 residues. The DNA for the CDR3 is TGTGCCAGCAGTGAAGAGGGAAGGGCCCTCGACTCCTACGAGCAGTACTTC. It translates to CASSEEGRALDSYEQYF.

This sequence joins TRBV19 and TRBJ1-5; D is uncertain. The length of the CDR3 is 14 residues. Trimming left V 3 bases short and J 6 bases short, with 12 bases between. Germline V gene data show CDR1 as LNHDA and CDR2 as SQIVND (reference sequence). The CDR3 nucleotides are TGTGCCAGTAGTATTATGGGGATGGGTCAGCCCCAGCATTTT. Residues: CASSIMGMGQPQHF.

The chain couples TRBV4-2 to TRBJ2-5; D not resolved. Germline lookup yields CDR1 LGHNA and CDR2 YNFKEQ. CDR3 size: 13 residues. V lost 1 base, J lost 3 bases, and 6 bases lay in between. CDR3 in amino acids: CASSQGPEETQYF. The CDR3 DNA sequence: TGTGCCAGCAGCCAAGGGCCAGAAGAGACCCAGTACTTC.

The V gene is TRBV5-8, the J gene TRBJ1-4; 10 bases agree with TRBD1. The germline V gene has CDR1 SGHTS and CDR2 YDEGEE. This CDR3 spans 14 amino acids. V lost 3 bases to trimming and J lost 6 bases; unmatched junction nucleotides: 2. The DNA of the CDR3 is TGTGCCAGCAGCTCGGGACAGGGGTATGAAAAACTGTTTTTT. Translated, it gives CASSSGQGYEKLFF.

The chain carries TRBV9 and TRBJ1-2; D might be TRBD1 (5 bases). CDR3 length equals 14 residues. From germline, CDR1 is SGDLS and CDR2 YYNGEE. Deletions cut 3 bases from V and 5 bases from J, with 14 bases between. The CDR3 loop is CASSAGASFYGYTF. The DNA of the CDR3 is TGTGCCAGCAGCGCCGGGGCTTCCTTTTATGGCTACACCTTC. Drawing the rest from reference TRBV9 and TRBJ1-2, the complete variable domain is DSGVTQTPKHLITATGQRVTLRCSPRSGDLSVYWYQQSLDQGLQFLIQYYNGEERAKGNILERFSAQQFPDLHSELNLSSLELGDSALYFCASSAGASFYGYTFGSGTRLTVV.